This T cell receptor beta chain was captured by sequencing in a study of spatial heterogeneity in lung cancer. Each TCR cDNA molecule carried a unique molecular identifier. TCRdb re-analysed the 5' RACE reads in MiXCR, keeping a single row per CDR3 protein. Of fewer than 40,000 distinct CDR3 sequences listed, around 7.2% are singletons. The sample holds many counts of this clonotype. Time point indicated: sample taken at primary tumor resection. The V and J ends lost 3 bases and 5 bases respectively, with 18 bases between them. The V gene's germline CDR1 is KGHDR and CDR2 SFDVKD. The CDR3 has 16 amino acids.

This clonotype was sampled from a male donor with early-stage non-small cell lung cancer. The source material was PBMCs, sampled at surgery. V and J are TRBV24-1 and TRBJ2-5, with D perhaps TRBD1 or TRBD2 (5 bases each). CDR3 residues: CATSDPGTAGQETQYF. CDR3 DNA sequence: TGTGCCACCAGTGATCCCGGGACGGCCGGGCAGGAGACCCAGTACTTC.